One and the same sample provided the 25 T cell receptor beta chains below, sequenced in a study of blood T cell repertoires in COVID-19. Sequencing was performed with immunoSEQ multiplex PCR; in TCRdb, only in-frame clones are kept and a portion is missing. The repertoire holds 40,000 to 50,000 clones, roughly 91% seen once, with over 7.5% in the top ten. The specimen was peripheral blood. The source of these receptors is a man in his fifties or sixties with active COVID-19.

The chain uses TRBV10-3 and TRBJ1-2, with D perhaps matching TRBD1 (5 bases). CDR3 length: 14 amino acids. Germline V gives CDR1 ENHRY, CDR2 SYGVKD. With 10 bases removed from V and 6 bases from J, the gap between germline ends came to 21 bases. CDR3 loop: CATSGLGGEDGYTF. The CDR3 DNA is TGTGCCACCTCAGGGCTCGGTGGGGAGGATGGCTACACCTTC.

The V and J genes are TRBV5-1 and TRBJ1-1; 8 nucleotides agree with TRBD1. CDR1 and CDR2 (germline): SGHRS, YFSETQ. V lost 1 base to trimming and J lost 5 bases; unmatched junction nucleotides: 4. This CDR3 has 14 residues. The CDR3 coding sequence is TGCGCCAGCAGCTTGCAGGGGGCATGGACTGAAGCTTTCTTT. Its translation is CASSLQGAWTEAFF.

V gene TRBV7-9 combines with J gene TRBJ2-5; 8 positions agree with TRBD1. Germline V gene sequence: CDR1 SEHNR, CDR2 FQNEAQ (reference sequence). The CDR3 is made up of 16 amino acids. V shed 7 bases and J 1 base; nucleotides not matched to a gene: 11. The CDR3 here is CASNINGQGAQETQYF. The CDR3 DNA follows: TGTGCCAGCAACATTAACGGACAGGGTGCCCAAGAGACCCAGTACTTC.

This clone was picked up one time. The CDR3 is CASSFQGFGNTIYF. For the CDR3, the DNA is TGTGCCAGCAGTTTCCAGGGGTTCGGAAACACCATATATTTT. The chain carries TRBV28 and TRBJ1-3, with D tentatively TRBD1 (6 bases). Trimming pared 3 bases from V and 4 bases from J, leaving 10 bases between. The CDR3 totals 14 residues. CDR1 and CDR2 (germline): MDHEN, SYDVKM.

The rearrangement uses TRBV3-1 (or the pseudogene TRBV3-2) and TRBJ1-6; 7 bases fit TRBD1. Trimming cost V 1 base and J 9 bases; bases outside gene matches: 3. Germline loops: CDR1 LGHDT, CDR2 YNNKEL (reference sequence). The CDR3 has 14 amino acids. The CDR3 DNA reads TGTGCCAGCAGCCAAGGACAGGGCGGTTCACCCCTCCACTTT. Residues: CASSQGQGGSPLHF.

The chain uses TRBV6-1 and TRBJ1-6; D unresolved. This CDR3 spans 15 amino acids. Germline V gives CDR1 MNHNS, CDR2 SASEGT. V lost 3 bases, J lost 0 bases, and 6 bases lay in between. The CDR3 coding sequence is TGTGCCAGCAGTGACCGGAGCTCCTATAATTCACCCCTCCACTTT. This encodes CASSDRSSYNSPLHF.

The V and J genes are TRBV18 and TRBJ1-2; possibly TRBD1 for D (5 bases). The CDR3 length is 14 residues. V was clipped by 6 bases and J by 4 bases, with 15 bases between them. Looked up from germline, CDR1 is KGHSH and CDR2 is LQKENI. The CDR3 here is CASSHPSQGYGYTF. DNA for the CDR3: TGTGCCAGCTCCCATCCGAGTCAGGGCTATGGCTACACCTTC.

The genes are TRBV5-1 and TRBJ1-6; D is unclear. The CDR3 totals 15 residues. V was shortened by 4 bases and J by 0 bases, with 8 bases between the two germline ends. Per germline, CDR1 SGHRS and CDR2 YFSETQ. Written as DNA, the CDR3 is TGCGCCAGCAGCAGAGGGAGCTCCTATAATTCACCCCTCCACTTT. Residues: CASSRGSSYNSPLHF.

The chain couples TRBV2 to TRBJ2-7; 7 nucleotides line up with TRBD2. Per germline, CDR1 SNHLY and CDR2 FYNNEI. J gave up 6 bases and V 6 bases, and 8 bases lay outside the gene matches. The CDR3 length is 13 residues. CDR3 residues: CASRATSDGEQYF. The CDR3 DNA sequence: TGTGCCAGCAGAGCTACTAGCGACGGCGAGCAGTACTTC.

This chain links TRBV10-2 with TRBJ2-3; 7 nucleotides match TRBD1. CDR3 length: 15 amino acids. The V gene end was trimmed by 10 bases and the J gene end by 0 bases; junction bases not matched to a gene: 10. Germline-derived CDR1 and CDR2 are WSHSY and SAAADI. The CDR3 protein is CAIQQGLLSTDTQYF. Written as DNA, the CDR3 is TGCGCCATCCAACAGGGGCTCCTTAGCACAGATACGCAGTATTTT.

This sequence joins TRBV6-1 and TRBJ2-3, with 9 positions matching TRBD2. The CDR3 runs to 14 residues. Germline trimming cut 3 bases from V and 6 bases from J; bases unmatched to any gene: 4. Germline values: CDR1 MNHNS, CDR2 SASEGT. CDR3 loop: CASSDPTSGDTQYF. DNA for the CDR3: TGTGCCAGCAGTGACCCAACTAGCGGGGATACGCAGTATTTT.

DNA for the CDR3: TGCGCCAGCAGTCAATCGATCTATCCGAGCTCCTACGAGCAGTACTTC. It is translated as CASSQSIYPSSYEQYF. The chain recombines TRBV23-1 with TRBJ2-7, with D hard to call. TRBV23-1 is annotated as an ORF whose role is uncertain. The CDR3 consists of 16 residues. V lost 0 bases and J lost 0, with 12 bases in between.

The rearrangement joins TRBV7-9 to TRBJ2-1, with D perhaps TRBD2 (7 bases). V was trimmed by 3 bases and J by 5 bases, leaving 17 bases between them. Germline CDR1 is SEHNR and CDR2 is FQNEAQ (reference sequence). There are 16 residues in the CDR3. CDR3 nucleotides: TGTGCCAGCAGCTTCCAAGGACTAGGGGGAAACAATGAGCAGTTCTTC. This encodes CASSFQGLGGNNEQFF.

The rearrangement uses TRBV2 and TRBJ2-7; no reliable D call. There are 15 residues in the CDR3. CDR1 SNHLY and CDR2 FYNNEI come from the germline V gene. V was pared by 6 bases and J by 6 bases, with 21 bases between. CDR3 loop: CASRLEPFGLGEQYF. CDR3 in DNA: TGTGCCAGCAGGTTGGAGCCGTTCGGTCTTGGCGAGCAGTACTTC.

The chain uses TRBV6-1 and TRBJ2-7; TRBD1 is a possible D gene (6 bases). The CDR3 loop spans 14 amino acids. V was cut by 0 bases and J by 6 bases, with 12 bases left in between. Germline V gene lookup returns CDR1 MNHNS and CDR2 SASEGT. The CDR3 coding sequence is TGTGCCAGCAGTGAAGCCGGGACATCAGTCGAGCAGTACTTC. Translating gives CASSEAGTSVEQYF.

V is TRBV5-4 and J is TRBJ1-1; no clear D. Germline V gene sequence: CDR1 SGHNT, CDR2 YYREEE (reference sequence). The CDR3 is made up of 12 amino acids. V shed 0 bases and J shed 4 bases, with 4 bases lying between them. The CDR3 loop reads CASSLGLTEAFF. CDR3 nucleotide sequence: TGTGCCAGCAGCTTGGGGCTCACTGAAGCTTTCTTT.

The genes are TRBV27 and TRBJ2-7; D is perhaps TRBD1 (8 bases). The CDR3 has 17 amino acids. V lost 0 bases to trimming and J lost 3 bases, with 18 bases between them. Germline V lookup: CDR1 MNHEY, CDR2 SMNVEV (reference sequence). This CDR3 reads CASSLSPTGGGIYEQYF. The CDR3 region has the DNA TGTGCCAGCAGTTTATCGCCAACAGGGGGAGGGATCTACGAGCAGTACTTC.

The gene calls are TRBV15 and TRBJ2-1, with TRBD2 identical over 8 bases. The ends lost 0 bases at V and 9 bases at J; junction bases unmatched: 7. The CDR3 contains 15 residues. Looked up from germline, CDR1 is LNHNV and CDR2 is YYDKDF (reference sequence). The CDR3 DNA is TGTGCCACCAGCAGAGAAGCGGGGGTTCACCCTGAGCAGTTCTTC. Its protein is CATSREAGVHPEQFF.

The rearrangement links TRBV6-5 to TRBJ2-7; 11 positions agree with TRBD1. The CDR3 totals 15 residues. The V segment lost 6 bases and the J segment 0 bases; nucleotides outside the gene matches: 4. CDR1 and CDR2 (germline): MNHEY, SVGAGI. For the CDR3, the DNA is TGTGCCAGCAGCTCCGGGACAGGGGGCTCCTACGAGCAGTACTTC. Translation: CASSSGTGGSYEQYF.

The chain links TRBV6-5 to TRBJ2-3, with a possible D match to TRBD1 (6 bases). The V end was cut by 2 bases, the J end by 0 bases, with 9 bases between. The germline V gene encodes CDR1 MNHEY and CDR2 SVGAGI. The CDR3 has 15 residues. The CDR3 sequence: CASSYPGQSTDTQYF. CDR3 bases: TGTGCCAGCAGTTACCCCGGACAGAGCACAGATACGCAGTATTTT.

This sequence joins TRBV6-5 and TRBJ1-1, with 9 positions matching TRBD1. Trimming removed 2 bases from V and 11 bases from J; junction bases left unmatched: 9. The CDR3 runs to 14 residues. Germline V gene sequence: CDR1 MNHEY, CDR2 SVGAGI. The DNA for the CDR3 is TGTGCCAGCAGTTACGGTGGGACAGGGAGGATGGCTTTCTTT. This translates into CASSYGGTGRMAFF.

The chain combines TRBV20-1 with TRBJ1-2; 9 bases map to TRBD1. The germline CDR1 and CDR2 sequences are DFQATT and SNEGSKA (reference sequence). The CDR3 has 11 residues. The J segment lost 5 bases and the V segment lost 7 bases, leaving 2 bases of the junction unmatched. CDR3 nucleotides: TGCAGTGTGGACAGGGGTTATGGCTACACCTTC. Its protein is CSVDRGYGYTF.

In nucleotides, the CDR3 is TGTGCCAGCAGTTACTCGTTGGGGAGGCTGGCGTCCGAGCAGTACTTC. Translated, it gives CASSYSLGRLASEQYF. V and J are TRBV6-5 and TRBJ2-7; D is possibly TRBD2 (6 bases). This CDR3 contains 16 residues. In germline, CDR1 is MNHEY, CDR2 SVGAGI. The ends were cut back, 0 bases at V and 6 bases at J, with 18 bases in the middle.

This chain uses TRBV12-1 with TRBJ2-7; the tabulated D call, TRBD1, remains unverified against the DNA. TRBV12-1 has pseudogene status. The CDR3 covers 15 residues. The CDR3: CASSFFGALVYEQYF. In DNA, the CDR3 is TGTGCCAGCAGCTTTTTTGGGGCACTCGTCTACGAGCAGTACTTC.

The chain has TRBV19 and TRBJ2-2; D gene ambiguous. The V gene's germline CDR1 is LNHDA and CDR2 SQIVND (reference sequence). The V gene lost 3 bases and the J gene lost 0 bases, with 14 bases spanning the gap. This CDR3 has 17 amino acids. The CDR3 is CASSMGGAHPNTGELFF. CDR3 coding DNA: TGTGCCAGTAGTATGGGTGGAGCACATCCGAACACCGGGGAGCTGTTTTTT.